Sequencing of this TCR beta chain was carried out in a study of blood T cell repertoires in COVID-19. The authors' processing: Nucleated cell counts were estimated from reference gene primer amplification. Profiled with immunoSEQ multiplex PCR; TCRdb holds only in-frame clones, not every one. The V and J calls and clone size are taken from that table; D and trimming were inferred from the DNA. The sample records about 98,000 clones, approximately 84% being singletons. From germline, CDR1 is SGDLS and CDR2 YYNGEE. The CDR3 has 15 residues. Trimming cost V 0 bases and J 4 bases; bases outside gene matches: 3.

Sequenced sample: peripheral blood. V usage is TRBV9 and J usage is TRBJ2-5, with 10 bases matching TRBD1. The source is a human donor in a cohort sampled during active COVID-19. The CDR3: CASSVEGQGTETQYF. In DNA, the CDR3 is TGTGCCAGCAGCGTAGAGGGACAGGGGACAGAGACCCAGTACTTC.